This TCR beta chain was sequenced in a study of somatic mutations in cytotoxic T cells in rheumatoid arthritis. Some clones are missing from TCRdb's copy, which holds only in-frame ones; the method was immunoSEQ multiplex PCR. The sample lists about 16,000 clones, just under 80% occurring once. The CDR3 totals 14 residues. CDR1 is MNHEY and CDR2 is SVGAGI in the germline V gene. The germline V and J ends were trimmed by 2 bases and 1 base, with 7 bases remaining between them. The sequence was collected from an adult with rheumatoid arthritis. The chain has TRBV6-5 and TRBJ2-3; D may be TRBD2 (5 bases). Sequencing input: CD8+ T cells sorted from blood. The chain's CDR3 is CASSYDGGTDTQYF. The CDR3 DNA sequence: TGTGCCAGCAGTTACGACGGGGGCACAGATACGCAGTATTTT.